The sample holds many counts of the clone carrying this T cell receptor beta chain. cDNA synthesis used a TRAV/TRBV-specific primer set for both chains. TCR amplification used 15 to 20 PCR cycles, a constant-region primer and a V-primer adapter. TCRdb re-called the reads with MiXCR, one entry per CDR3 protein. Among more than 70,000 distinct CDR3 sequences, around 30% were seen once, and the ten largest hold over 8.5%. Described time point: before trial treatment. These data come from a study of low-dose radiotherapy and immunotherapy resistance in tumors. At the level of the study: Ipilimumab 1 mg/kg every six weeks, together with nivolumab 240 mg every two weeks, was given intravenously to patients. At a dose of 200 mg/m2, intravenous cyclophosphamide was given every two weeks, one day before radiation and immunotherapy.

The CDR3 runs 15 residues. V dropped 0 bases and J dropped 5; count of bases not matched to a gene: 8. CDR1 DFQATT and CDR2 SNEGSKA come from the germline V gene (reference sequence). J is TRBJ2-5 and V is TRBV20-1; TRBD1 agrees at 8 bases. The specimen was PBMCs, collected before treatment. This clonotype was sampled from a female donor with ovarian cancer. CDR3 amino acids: CSARDAARGQETQYF. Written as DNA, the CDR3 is TGCAGTGCTAGAGATGCGGCCAGGGGGCAGGAGACCCAGTACTTC.